This TCR beta chain was identified during a study of T-cell reconstitution after alpha-beta-depleted transplantation in children. Study-level results: Alpha-beta T cells present about two months after transplant were reported to originate from several hundred expanded graft clones. Diversity of TCRbeta at day 60 was high in some patients, arising from surviving recipient T cells and thymic progenitors. The main origin of T-cell counts and diversity one year after transplant was newly produced T cells.

Using unique molecular identifiers, the investigators prepared the TCRbeta library. A single record per CDR3 protein comes from TCRdb applying MiXCR to the PCR reads. Of about 440,000 distinct CDR3 sequences detected, around two fifths appear once; the ten largest clones hold 25% to 30%. Germline CDR1 reads SGHRS; CDR2 reads YFSETQ. The CDR3 sequence is 18 residues long. V lost 2 bases to trimming and J lost 4 bases; unmatched junction nucleotides: 15. This clonotype has a count of ten or more. Its antigen remains unknown. The chain has TRBV5-1 and TRBJ2-1, with TRBD2 identical over 7 bases. The source is a girl under 10 years old with aplastic anemia, due to receive a stem cell transplant. The specimen was PBMCs, collected before TCRalphabeta/CD19-depleted stem cell transplant. CDR3 amino acids: CASSFLAASVGGYNEQFF. The CDR3 DNA reads as TGCGCCAGCAGCTTCCTAGCGGCCTCGGTCGGGGGGTACAATGAGCAGTTCTTC.